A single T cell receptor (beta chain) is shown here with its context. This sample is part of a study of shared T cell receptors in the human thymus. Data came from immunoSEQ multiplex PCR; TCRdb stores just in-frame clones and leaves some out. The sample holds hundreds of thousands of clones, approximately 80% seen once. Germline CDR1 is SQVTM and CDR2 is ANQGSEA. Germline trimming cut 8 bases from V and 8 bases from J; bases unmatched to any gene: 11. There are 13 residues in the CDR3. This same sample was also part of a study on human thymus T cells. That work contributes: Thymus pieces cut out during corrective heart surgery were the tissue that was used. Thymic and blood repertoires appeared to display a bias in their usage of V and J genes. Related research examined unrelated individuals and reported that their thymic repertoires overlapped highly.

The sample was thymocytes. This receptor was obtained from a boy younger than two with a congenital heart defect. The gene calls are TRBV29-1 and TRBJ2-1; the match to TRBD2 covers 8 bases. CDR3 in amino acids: CSFPGGMGDEQFF. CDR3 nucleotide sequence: TGCAGCTTCCCGGGAGGGATGGGCGATGAGCAGTTCTTC.